This TCR beta chain was identified during a study of cytomegalovirus exposure and HLA in healthy donors. General study findings and limits: When the data were analyzed later, several of the most significant clusters appeared to be linked to common viral pathogens. HLA allele associations emerged for 15,000 to 20,000 TCR beta sequences in a later analysis, at 0.05 false discovery rate.

As regards this clone: Its antigen is currently unknown.

Germline V CDR1 and CDR2: MNHEY, SVGAGI. J lost 4 bases, V lost 4 bases, and 7 bases had no gene match. The CDR3 loop spans 15 amino acids. This PCR relied on a set of 60 Vbeta primers and 13 Jbeta primers. Using immunoSEQ multiplex PCR, the repertoire was profiled, and TCRdb retains in-frame clones only, with some absent. The sample carries 150,000 to 200,000 clones, approximately 85% recorded once. The sample was PBMCs. The source of this sequence is a woman in her forties or fifties in good health and CMV-seronegative. The chain employs TRBV6-5 and TRBJ2-3, with 8 bases matching TRBD2. The CDR3 region is CASSSTAGAADTQYF. As DNA, the CDR3 is TGTGCCAGCAGTTCGACAGCGGGAGCGGCAGATACGCAGTATTTT.